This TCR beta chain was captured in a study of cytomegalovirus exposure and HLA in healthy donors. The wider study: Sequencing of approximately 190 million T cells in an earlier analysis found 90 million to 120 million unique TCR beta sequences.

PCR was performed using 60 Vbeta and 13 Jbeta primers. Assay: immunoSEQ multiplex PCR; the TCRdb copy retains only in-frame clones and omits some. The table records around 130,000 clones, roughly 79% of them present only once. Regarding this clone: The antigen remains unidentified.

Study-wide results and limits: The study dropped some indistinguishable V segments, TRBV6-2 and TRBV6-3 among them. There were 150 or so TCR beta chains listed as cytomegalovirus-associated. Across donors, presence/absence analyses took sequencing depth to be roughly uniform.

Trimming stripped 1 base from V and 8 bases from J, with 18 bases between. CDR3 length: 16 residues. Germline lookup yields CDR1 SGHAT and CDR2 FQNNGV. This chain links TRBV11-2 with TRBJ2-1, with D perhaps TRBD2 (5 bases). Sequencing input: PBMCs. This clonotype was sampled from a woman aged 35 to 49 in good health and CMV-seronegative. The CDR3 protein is CASSLVVGLGGDEQFF. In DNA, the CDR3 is TGTGCCAGCAGCTTAGTTGTGGGCCTCGGAGGCGATGAGCAGTTCTTC.